Below, 29 T cell receptor beta chains from the same sample are listed, as sequenced in a study of blood T cell repertoires in COVID-19. TCRdb keeps only in-frame clones here, not all; method: immunoSEQ multiplex PCR. The sample holds around 4,000 clones, approximately 89% seen once. Sequencing input: peripheral blood. Receptor source: a woman aged 70-85 years with active COVID-19.

J is TRBJ2-5 and V is TRBV6-2 or TRBV6-3; D perhaps matches TRBD2 (5 bases). V lost 5 bases, J lost 5 bases, and 21 bases lay in between. The CDR3 has 16 amino acids. Germline V CDR1 and CDR2: MNHEY, SVGEGT. The CDR3 reads CASSRLRPGNGETQYF. CDR3 DNA sequence: TGTGCCAGCAGTCGGCTGAGGCCCGGGAACGGGGAGACCCAGTACTTC.

J is TRBJ1-2 and V is TRBV6-6; D perhaps matches TRBD1 (6 bases). This CDR3 contains 15 residues. Germline lookup yields CDR1 MNHNY and CDR2 SVGAGI (reference sequence). The V end was cut by 6 bases, the J end by 0 bases, with 14 bases between. Here the CDR3 reads CASRSGQISNYGYTF. The CDR3 nucleotides read TGTGCCAGCAGATCCGGACAGATCTCTAACTATGGCTACACCTTC.

This chain joins TRBV29-1 and TRBJ1-4; 8 positions agree with TRBD1. CDR3 size: 14 residues. J was trimmed by 8 bases and V by 3 bases; bases with no gene match: 8. CDR1 and CDR2 (germline): SQVTM, ANQGSEA. The CDR3 DNA sequence: TGCAGCGTTGAGGCAGGGGGCAATGACGAAAAACTGTTTTTT. Encoded protein: CSVEAGGNDEKLFF.

J is TRBJ2-1 and V is TRBV6-4, with TRBD1 matching over 8 bases. The germline V gene encodes CDR1 MRHNA and CDR2 SNTAGT. V gave up 3 bases and J gave up 7 bases; unmatched junction bases: 11. The CDR3 spans 16 residues. The DNA of the CDR3 is TGTGCCAGCAGTGATTCGGACAGGGTGTTTAGGAATGAGCAGTTCTTC. Translated, it gives CASSDSDRVFRNEQFF.

The genes are TRBV2 and TRBJ1-1; D not resolved. This CDR3 comprises 11 residues. Germline CDR1 reads SNHLY; CDR2 reads FYNNEI. V lost 2 bases to trimming and J lost 11 bases, with 9 bases between them. In DNA form, the CDR3 reads TGTGCCAGCAGTGAAACTCAGGTCGCTTTCTTT. This codes for CASSETQVAFF.

J is TRBJ1-4 and V is TRBV9; D is uncertain. The V gene's germline CDR1 is SGDLS and CDR2 YYNGEE. The V end lost 0 bases, the J end lost 4 bases, and 7 bases lay between the germline ends. The CDR3 covers 14 residues. This CDR3 reads CASSVAPGNEKLFF. In DNA form, the CDR3 reads TGTGCCAGCAGCGTAGCGCCGGGTAATGAAAAACTGTTTTTT.

The genes are TRBV5-1 and TRBJ2-3; 12 nucleotides line up with TRBD2. The V and J ends lost 0 bases and 6 bases, in that order; junction bases with no gene match: 5. The germline V gene encodes CDR1 SGHRS and CDR2 YFSETQ. This CDR3 is built from 16 residues. CDR3 protein: CASSLVASGGADTQYF. The CDR3 nucleotides are TGCGCCAGCAGCTTGGTGGCTAGCGGGGGGGCCGATACGCAGTATTTT.

The chain employs TRBV7-8 and TRBJ1-4, with a weak D call TRBD1 (6 bases). V gave up 8 bases and J gave up 4 bases, with 23 bases separating them. The CDR3 spans 17 residues. Germline-derived CDR1 and CDR2 are SGHVS and FQNEAQ. The CDR3 spells CASSTIPRGQHNEKLFF. CDR3 coding DNA: TGTGCCAGCTCAACAATCCCCCGGGGACAACATAATGAAAAACTGTTTTTT.

The genes are TRBV19 and TRBJ2-7; possible D gene TRBD1, 5 bases. Germline loops: CDR1 LNHDA, CDR2 SQIVND (reference sequence). CDR3 length: 13 amino acids. V gave up 5 bases and J gave up 6 bases, with 14 bases separating them. The CDR3 region is CASSAVGVGEQYF. For the CDR3, the DNA is TGTGCCAGTAGTGCGGTAGGGGTCGGCGAGCAGTACTTC. The variable domain in full, completed from reference TRBV19 and TRBJ2-7, reads DGGITQSPKYLFRKEGQNVTLSCEQNLNHDAMYWYRQDPGQGLRLIYYSQIVNDFQKGDIAEGYSVSREKKESFPLTVTSAQKNPTAFYLCASSAVGVGEQYFGPGTRLTVT.

In its sample, this clone was seen a few times. The genes are TRBV12-3 or TRBV12-4 and TRBJ1-2, with TRBD1 matching 7 bases. The CDR3 covers 12 residues. V was clipped by 2 bases and J by 7 bases; unmatched bases: 1. The DNA of the CDR3 is TGTGCCAGCAGTTTACAGGGGGGTGGCTACACCTTC. Translating it yields CASSLQGGGYTF.

The V gene is TRBV7-2, the J gene TRBJ2-3, with 8 nucleotides matching TRBD2. The V gene's germline CDR1 is SGHTA and CDR2 FQGNSA. V lost 5 bases and J lost 6; bases outside the gene matches: 7. The CDR3 runs 14 residues. This chain's CDR3 is CASSASGGPDTQYF. CDR3 nucleotide sequence: TGTGCCAGCAGCGCAAGCGGGGGACCGGATACGCAGTATTTT. Supplemented by reference TRBV7-2 and TRBJ2-3, the full variable domain reads GAGVSQSPSNKVTEKGKDVELRCDPISGHTALYWYRQSLGQGLEFLIYFQGNSAPDKSGLPSDRFSAERTGGSVSTLTIQRTQQEDSAVYLCASSASGGPDTQYFGPGTRLTVL.

This sequence joins TRBV4-1 and TRBJ2-1, with 10 bases aligning to TRBD2. The CDR3 runs to 15 residues. V lost 1 base, J lost 5 bases, and 2 bases stayed unmatched. The V gene's germline CDR1 is MGHRA and CDR2 YSYEKL. CDR3 DNA: TGCGCCAGCAGCCAAGCCACTAGCGGGGACAATGAGCAGTTCTTC. Its translation is CASSQATSGDNEQFF.

The rearrangement uses TRBV7-9 and TRBJ1-2; D gene uncertain. The CDR3 is 14 residues long. Germline V gene data show CDR1 as SEHNR and CDR2 as FQNEAQ (reference sequence). The V end lost 2 bases, the J end lost 1 base, and 8 bases lay between the germline ends. CDR3 DNA: TGTGCCAGCAGCTTATTACAGTTTAACTATGGCTACACCTTC. This codes for CASSLLQFNYGYTF.

The genes are TRBV11-2 and TRBJ1-2; TRBD1 matches at 7 bases. CDR1 is SGHAT and CDR2 is FQNNGV in the germline V gene. CDR3 size: 15 residues. Trimming at V came to 1 base and at J to 8 bases, leaving 10 bases not matched to a gene. CDR3 in amino acids: CASSLVSGGRRGYTF. In DNA form, the CDR3 reads TGTGCCAGCAGCTTAGTATCAGGGGGTCGTCGGGGCTACACCTTC. The entire variable domain, with the rest obtained from reference TRBV11-2 and TRBJ1-2, is as follows: EAGVAQSPRYKIIEKRQSVAFWCNPISGHATLYWYQQILGQGPKLLIQFQNNGVVDDSQLPKDRFSAERLKGVDSTLKIQPAKLEDSAVYLCASSLVSGGRRGYTFGSGTRLTVV.

The chain carries TRBV6-1 and TRBJ2-3, with D possibly TRBD1 on 5 matching bases. The CDR3 is 15 residues long. Trimming took off 1 base at V and 7 bases at J, with 15 bases between the two ends. Germline CDR1 reads MNHNS; CDR2 reads SASEGT. The CDR3 sequence: CASSEGGADLNTQYF. For the CDR3, the DNA is TGTGCCAGCAGTGAAGGGGGCGCGGATTTGAATACGCAGTATTTT.

This chain uses TRBV27 with TRBJ2-7; 7 positions match TRBD1. The CDR3 length is 14 residues. V shed 6 bases, J shed 1 base, and the junction held 6 bases outside the gene matches. Germline V gene sequence: CDR1 MNHEY, CDR2 SMNVEV (reference sequence). The CDR3 region is CASSPDRVSYEQYF. The CDR3 nucleotides read TGTGCCAGCAGCCCCGACAGGGTATCCTACGAGCAGTACTTC.

The chain has TRBV6-2 or TRBV6-3 and TRBJ2-7; perhaps TRBD2 as D (7 bases). V lost 4 bases to trimming and J lost 2 bases, with 15 bases between them. The CDR3 is 15 residues long. CDR1 is MNHEY, CDR2 SVGEGT, per germline. The CDR3 protein is CASSSWGGRTYEQYF. DNA of the CDR3: TGTGCCAGCAGTTCCTGGGGGGGCCGCACCTACGAGCAGTACTTC.

This chain connects TRBV30 to TRBJ2-7; perhaps TRBD1 as D (8 bases). Between the trimmed V and J ends, which lost 1 base and 5 bases, there was a span of 21 bases. This CDR3 is built from 16 residues. Germline V lookup: CDR1 GTSNPN, CDR2 SVGIG (reference sequence). CDR3 in amino acids: CAWSGAQGAGVHEQYF. The DNA for the CDR3 is TGTGCCTGGAGTGGGGCCCAGGGGGCGGGGGTCCACGAGCAGTACTTC.

The V and J genes are TRBV5-6 and TRBJ1-4, with 8 positions matching TRBD1. Germline trimming cut 2 bases from V and 8 bases from J; bases unmatched to any gene: 8. Germline loops: CDR1 SGHDT, CDR2 YYEEEE. This CDR3 is built from 15 residues. In nucleotides, the CDR3 is TGTGCCAGCAGCTTAGGACAGGGTAATCTCGAAAAACTGTTTTTT. Translated, it gives CASSLGQGNLEKLFF.

The rearrangement uses TRBV19 and TRBJ2-7, with D unclear. Germline-derived CDR1 and CDR2 are LNHDA and SQIVND (reference sequence). V lost 3 bases, J lost 3 bases, and 9 bases lay in between. The CDR3 runs 13 residues. The CDR3 DNA sequence: TGTGCCAGTAGTATCGCGAAAAACTACGAGCAGTACTTC. This translates into CASSIAKNYEQYF.

The DNA of the CDR3 is TGTGCCAGCAGTGACAGGGGGTCTAACTATGGCTACACCTTC. This sequence encodes CASSDRGSNYGYTF. The rearrangement uses TRBV2 and TRBJ1-2, with 7 bases matching TRBD1. CDR3 size: 14 residues. Unmatched junction bases numbered 1, after V lost 3 bases and J lost 0 bases. Germline V gives CDR1 SNHLY, CDR2 FYNNEI.

J is TRBJ2-7 and V is TRBV5-1; 10 bases line up with TRBD1. Germline assignment: CDR1 SGHRS and CDR2 YFSETQ. V lost 5 bases, J lost 3 bases, and 2 bases stayed unmatched. The CDR3 loop spans 13 amino acids. The CDR3 is CASRRDRGYEQYF. In DNA, the CDR3 is TGCGCCAGCAGGCGGGACAGGGGCTACGAGCAGTACTTC.

The V gene is TRBV6-5, the J gene TRBJ1-5; 7 bases fit TRBD1. Trimming cost V 8 bases and J 8 bases; bases outside gene matches: 6. Looked up from germline, CDR1 is MNHEY and CDR2 is SVGAGI. This CDR3 has 12 amino acids. The CDR3 here is CASARTGEPQHF. CDR3 nucleotides: TGTGCCAGCGCACGAACAGGGGAGCCCCAGCATTTT.

This sequence joins TRBV3-1 (or the pseudogene TRBV3-2) and TRBJ2-1, with 7 bases fitting TRBD1. Per germline, CDR1 LGHDT and CDR2 YNNKEL (reference sequence). V lost 2 bases and J lost 3; bases outside the gene matches: 4. This CDR3 is 15 amino acids long. This CDR3 reads CASSQKGQIYNEQFF. CDR3 nucleotide sequence: TGTGCCAGCAGCCAAAAGGGACAGATCTACAATGAGCAGTTCTTC.

V and J are TRBV5-4 and TRBJ2-3, with TRBD2 matching 8 bases. After removal of 5 bases from V and 3 bases from J, the junction contained 8 bases not matched to a gene. The CDR3 extends over 15 amino acids. CDR1 is SGHNT, CDR2 YYREEE, per germline (reference sequence). CDR3 protein: CASRKQAGVTDTQYF. In DNA form, the CDR3 reads TGTGCCAGCAGAAAACAAGCGGGGGTGACAGATACGCAGTATTTT.

V is TRBV12-5 and J is TRBJ2-2, with 10 bases matching TRBD2. The CDR3 length is 18 residues. Trimming cost V 6 bases and J 5 bases; bases outside gene matches: 15. Per germline, CDR1 LGHNT and CDR2 FRNRAP. CDR3 coding DNA: TGTGCTAGTGGCTACGGAGCGGGGGGGCCCCGGTGGACCGGGGAGCTGTTTTTT. Residues: CASGYGAGGPRWTGELFF. Full variable domain (missing parts from reference TRBV12-5 and TRBJ2-2): DARVTQTPRHKVTEMGQEVTMRCQPILGHNTVFWYRQTMMQGLELLAYFRNRAPLDDSGMPKDRFSAEMPDATLATLKIQPSEPRDSAVYFCASGYGAGGPRWTGELFFGEGSRLTVL.

The V and J genes are TRBV21-1 and TRBJ1-5. TRBV21-1 is a pseudogene. The CDR3 is made up of 12 amino acids. The CDR3 bases are TGTGCCAGCAGCCCTAGAGTAGTGCCCCAGCATTTT. Translated, it gives CASSPRVVPQHF.

The rearrangement joins TRBV30 to TRBJ2-6; 7 nucleotides line up with TRBD1. CDR3 length: 14 residues. CDR1 is GTSNPN, CDR2 SVGIG, per germline (reference sequence). V was pared by 8 bases and J by 0 bases, with 4 bases of the junction left unmatched. Written as DNA, the CDR3 is TGTGCCGGACAGGTTAACTCTGGGGCCAACGTCCTGACTTTC. Protein sequence: CAGQVNSGANVLTF. Full variable domain (remainder filled in from reference TRBV30 and TRBJ2-6): SQTIHQWPATLVQPVGSPLSLECTVEGTSNPNLYWYRQAAGRGLQLLFYSVGIGQISSEVPQNLSASRPQDRQFILSSKKLLLSDSGFYLCAGQVNSGANVLTFGAGSRLTVL.

This chain uses TRBV7-2 with TRBJ1-3; D ambiguous. CDR3 length equals 17 residues. Deletions cut 0 bases from V and 0 bases from J, with 12 bases between. Germline CDR1 is SGHTA and CDR2 is FQGNSA. CDR3 DNA sequence: TGTGCCAGCAGCTTAGCTCCACCAGGACTCTCTGGAAACACCATATATTTT. It yields the protein CASSLAPPGLSGNTIYF.